This TCR beta chain was profiled in a study of cytotoxic CD8 clonotypes in ibrutinib-treated CLL. Study-level information: Response samples came after a median about 12 months of treatment, range 6 to 36.

Investigators sought sequencing depths of between 1 in 200,000 and 1 in 1 million T cells. The data were produced by immunoSEQ multiplex PCR, yet TCRdb's version contains in-frame clones alone and is incomplete. The sample has 25,000 to 30,000 clones, less than 60% seen once. Germline assignment: CDR1 SQVTM and CDR2 ANQGSEA. Trimming removed 7 bases from V and 2 bases from J; junction bases left unmatched: 1. The CDR3 runs to 13 residues. PBMCs were cryopreserved, and approximately 1.8 micrograms of genomic DNA from them went into TCR beta libraries. The rearrangement uses TRBV29-1 and TRBJ2-1, with 11 bases matching TRBD2. This sequence originates from a human donor with chronic lymphocytic leukemia. The material was PBMCs, obtained before ibrutinib treatment. CDR3 protein: CSDSGGAYNEQFF. For the CDR3, the DNA is TGCAGCGATAGCGGGGGGGCCTACAATGAGCAGTTCTTC.